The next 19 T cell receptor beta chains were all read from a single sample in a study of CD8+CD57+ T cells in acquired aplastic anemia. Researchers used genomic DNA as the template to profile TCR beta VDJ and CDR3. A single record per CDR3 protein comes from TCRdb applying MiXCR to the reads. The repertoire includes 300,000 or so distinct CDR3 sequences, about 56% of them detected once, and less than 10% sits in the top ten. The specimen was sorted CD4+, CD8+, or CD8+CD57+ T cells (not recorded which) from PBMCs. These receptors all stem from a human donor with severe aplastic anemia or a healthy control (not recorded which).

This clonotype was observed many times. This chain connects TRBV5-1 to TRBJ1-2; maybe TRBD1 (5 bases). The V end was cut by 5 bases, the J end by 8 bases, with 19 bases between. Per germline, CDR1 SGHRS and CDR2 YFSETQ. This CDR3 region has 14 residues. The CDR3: CASSSRGVKGGYTF. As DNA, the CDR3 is TGCGCCAGCAGTAGCAGAGGGGTGAAAGGCGGCTACACCTTC.

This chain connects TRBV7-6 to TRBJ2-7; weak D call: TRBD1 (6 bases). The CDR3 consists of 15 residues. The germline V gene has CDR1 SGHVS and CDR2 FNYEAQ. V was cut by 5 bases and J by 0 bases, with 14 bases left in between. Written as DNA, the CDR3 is TGTGCCAGCAGCGGGTCCCCGGGACACTCCTACGAGCAGTACTTC. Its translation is CASSGSPGHSYEQYF.

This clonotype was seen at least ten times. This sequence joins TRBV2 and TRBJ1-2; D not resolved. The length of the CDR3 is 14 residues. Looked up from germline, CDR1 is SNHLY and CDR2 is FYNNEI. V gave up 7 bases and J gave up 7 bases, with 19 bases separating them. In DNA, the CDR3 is TGTGCCAGCAAGGTCACGGGCTCACCAGGTGGCTACACCTTC. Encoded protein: CASKVTGSPGGYTF.

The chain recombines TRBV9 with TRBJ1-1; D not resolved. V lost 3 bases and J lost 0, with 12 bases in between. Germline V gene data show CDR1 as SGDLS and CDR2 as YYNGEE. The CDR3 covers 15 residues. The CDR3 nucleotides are TGTGCCAGCAGCGGGAGCGCAGCAATGAACACTGAAGCTTTCTTT. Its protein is CASSGSAAMNTEAFF.

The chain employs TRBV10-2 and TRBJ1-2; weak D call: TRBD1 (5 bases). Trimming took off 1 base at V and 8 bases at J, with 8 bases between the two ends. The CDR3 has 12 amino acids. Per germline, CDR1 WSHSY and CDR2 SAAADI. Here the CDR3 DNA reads TGCGCCAGCAGTGAGTTGGGGGGAGGCTACACCTTC. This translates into CASSELGGGYTF.

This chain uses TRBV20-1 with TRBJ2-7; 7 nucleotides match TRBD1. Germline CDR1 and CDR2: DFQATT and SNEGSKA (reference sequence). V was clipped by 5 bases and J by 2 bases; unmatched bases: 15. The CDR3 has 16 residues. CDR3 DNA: TGCAGTGCTTCCGCGAAGAGGGGGCGCGGACCCTACGAGCAGTACTTC. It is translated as CSASAKRGRGPYEQYF.

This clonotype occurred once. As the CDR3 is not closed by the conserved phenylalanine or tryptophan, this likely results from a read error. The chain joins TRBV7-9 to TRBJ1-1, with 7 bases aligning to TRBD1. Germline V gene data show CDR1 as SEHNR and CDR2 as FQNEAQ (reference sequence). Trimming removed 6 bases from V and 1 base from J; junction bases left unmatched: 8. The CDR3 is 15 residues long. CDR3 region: CASREGEGANTEAFC. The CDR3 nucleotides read TGTGCCAGCAGGGAGGGGGAGGGGGCGAACACTGAAGCTTTCTGT.

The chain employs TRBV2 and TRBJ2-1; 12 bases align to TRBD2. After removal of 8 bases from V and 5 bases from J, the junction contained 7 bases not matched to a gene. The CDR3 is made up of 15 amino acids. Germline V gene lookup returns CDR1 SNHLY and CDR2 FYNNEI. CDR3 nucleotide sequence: TGTGCCAGCGGAACTAGCGGGGGGAAGAACAATGAGCAGTTCTTC. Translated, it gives CASGTSGGKNNEQFF.

Written as DNA, the CDR3 is TGCGCCAGCAGCCGGTTGGCGGGACACTACAATGAGCAGTTCTTC. Translated, it gives CASSRLAGHYNEQFF. The chain joins TRBV5-1 to TRBJ2-1; D may correspond to TRBD1 or TRBD2 (6 bases each). Per germline, CDR1 SGHRS and CDR2 YFSETQ. This CDR3 comprises 15 residues. V lost 4 bases and J 3 bases, leaving 14 bases between the germline ends.

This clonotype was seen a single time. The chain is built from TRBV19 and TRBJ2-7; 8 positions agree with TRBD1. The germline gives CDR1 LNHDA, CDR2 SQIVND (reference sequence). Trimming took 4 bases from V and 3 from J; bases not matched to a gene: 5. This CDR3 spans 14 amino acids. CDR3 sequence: CASSTRDRYYEQYF. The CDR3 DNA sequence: TGTGCCAGTAGTACCCGGGACAGGTACTACGAGCAGTACTTC. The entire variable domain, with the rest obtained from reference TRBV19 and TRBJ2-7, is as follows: DGGITQSPKYLFRKEGQNVTLSCEQNLNHDAMYWYRQDPGQGLRLIYYSQIVNDFQKGDIAEGYSVSREKKESFPLTVTSAQKNPTAFYLCASSTRDRYYEQYFGPGTRLTVT.

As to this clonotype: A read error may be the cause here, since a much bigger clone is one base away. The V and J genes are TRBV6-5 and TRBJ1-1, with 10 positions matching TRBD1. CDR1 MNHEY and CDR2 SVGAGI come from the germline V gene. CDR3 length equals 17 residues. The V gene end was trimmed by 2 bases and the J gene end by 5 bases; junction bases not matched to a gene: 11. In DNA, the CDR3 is TGTGCCAGCAGTTACACTGCAACGGGACAGGGGATTACTGAAGCTTTCTTT. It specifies CASSYTATGQGITEAFF.

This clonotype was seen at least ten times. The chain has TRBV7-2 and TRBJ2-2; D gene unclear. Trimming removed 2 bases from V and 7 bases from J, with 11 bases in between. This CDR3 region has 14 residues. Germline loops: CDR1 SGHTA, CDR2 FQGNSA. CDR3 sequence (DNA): TGTGCCAGCAGCTTATTCTTAATAAGCGGGGAGCTGTTTTTT. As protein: CASSLFLISGELFF.

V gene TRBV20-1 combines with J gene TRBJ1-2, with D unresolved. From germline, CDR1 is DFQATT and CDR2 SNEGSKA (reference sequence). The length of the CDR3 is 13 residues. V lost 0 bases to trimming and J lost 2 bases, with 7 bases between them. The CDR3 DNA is TGCAGTGCTAGAGACGGCAGAAACTATGGCTACACCTTC. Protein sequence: CSARDGRNYGYTF.

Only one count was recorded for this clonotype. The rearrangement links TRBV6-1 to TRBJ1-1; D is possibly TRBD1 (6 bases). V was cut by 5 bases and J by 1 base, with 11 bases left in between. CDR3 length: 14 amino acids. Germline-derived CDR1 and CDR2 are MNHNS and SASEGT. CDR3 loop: CASSYVGQNTEAFF. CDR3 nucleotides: TGTGCCAGCAGTTACGTGGGACAGAACACTGAAGCTTTCTTT.

The CDR3 here is CASSPQGIDNEKLFF. CDR3 nucleotide sequence: TGTGCCAGCAGCCCACAGGGGATAGATAATGAAAAACTGTTTTTT. The V call is TRBV28, the J call TRBJ1-4, with TRBD1 matching 7 bases. V dropped 6 bases and J dropped 4; count of bases not matched to a gene: 8. CDR1 is MDHEN and CDR2 is SYDVKM in the germline V gene. This CDR3 spans 15 amino acids. Supplemented by reference TRBV28 and TRBJ1-4, the full variable domain reads DVKVTQSSRYLVKRTGEKVFLECVQDMDHENMFWYRQDPGLGLRLIYFSYDVKMKEKGDIPEGYSVSREKKERFSLILESASTNQTSMYLCASSPQGIDNEKLFFGSGTQLSVL.

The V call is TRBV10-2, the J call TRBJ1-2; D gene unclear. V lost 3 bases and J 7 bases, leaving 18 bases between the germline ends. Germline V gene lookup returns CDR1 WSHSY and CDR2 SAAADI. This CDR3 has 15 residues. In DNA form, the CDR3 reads TGCGCCAGCAGTGATGGCCTGACGGGTCCTAGTGGCTACACCTTC. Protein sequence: CASSDGLTGPSGYTF.

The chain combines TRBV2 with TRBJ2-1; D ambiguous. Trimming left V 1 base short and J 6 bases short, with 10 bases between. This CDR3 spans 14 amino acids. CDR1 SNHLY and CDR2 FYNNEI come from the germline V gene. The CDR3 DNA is TGTGCCAGCAGTGAAGGACAAGGGTCCAATGAGCAGTTCTTC. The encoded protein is CASSEGQGSNEQFF.

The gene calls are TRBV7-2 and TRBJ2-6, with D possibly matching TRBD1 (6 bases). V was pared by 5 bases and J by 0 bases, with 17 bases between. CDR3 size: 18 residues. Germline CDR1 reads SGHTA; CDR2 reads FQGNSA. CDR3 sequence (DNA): TGTGCCAGCAGCCCCTCCGGGACAACTTACTCTGGGGCCAACGTCCTGACTTTC. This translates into CASSPSGTTYSGANVLTF.

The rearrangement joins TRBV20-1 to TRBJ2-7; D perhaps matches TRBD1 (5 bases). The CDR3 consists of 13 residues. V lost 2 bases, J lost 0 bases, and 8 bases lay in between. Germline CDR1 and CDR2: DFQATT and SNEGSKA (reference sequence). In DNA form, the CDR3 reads TGCAGTGCTAGACGCAGGGACTCCTACGAGCAGTACTTC. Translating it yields CSARRRDSYEQYF.